The 21 T cell receptor beta chains below all came from one sample that was sequenced in a study of T cell responses to AZD1222 COVID-19 vaccine. Measured with immunoSEQ multiplex PCR; TCRdb has only the in-frame clones, and not every one. The data contain some 150,000 clones, about 91% of them seen just once; the ten biggest clones take up approximately 3.6%. Specimen: peripheral blood, collected on day 0 of MenACWY control vaccination. The receptors here all came from an adult in good health.

The genes are TRBV7-2 and TRBJ2-7, with 12 bases that match TRBD2. Germline CDR1 SGHTA, CDR2 FQGNSA. V shed 1 base, J shed 7 bases, and the junction held 5 bases outside the gene matches. The CDR3 runs to 15 residues. The CDR3 is CASSLGLAGVGEQYF. CDR3 coding DNA: TGTGCCAGCAGCTTAGGACTAGCGGGAGTAGGGGAGCAGTACTTC.

The J gene is TRBJ1-1, the V gene TRBV18; 7 bases are a match to TRBD1. This CDR3 comprises 18 residues. Germline CDR1 is KGHSH and CDR2 is LQKENI. J gave up 4 bases and V 2 bases, and 16 bases lay outside the gene matches. CDR3 region: CASSPSSDRAVRGTEAFF. CDR3 DNA: TGTGCCAGCTCACCATCCTCAGACAGGGCAGTTCGGGGCACTGAAGCTTTCTTT.

This clone was observed a handful of times. J is TRBJ2-2 and V is TRBV7-3; 8 nucleotides agree with TRBD1. Germline values: CDR1 SGHTA, CDR2 FQGTGA. The CDR3 totals 15 residues. The junction had 6 bases not matched to a gene; V was cut back by 5 bases and J by 4 bases. CDR3 protein: CASSLRQGPTGELFF. The DNA for the CDR3 is TGTGCCAGCAGCCTTAGACAGGGGCCCACCGGGGAGCTGTTTTTT.

The J gene is TRBJ1-2, the V gene TRBV6-5; 10 bases line up with TRBD1. CDR1 is MNHEY and CDR2 is SVGAGI in the germline V gene. CDR3 size: 15 residues. The J segment lost 1 base and the V segment lost 4 bases, leaving 3 bases of the junction unmatched. CDR3 in amino acids: CASSFWTGGNYGYTF. The CDR3 nucleotides are TGTGCCAGCAGTTTTTGGACAGGGGGTAACTATGGCTACACCTTC.

V and J are TRBV7-3 and TRBJ1-1, with D maybe TRBD1 (6 bases). With 4 bases removed from V and 4 bases from J, the gap between germline ends came to 13 bases. The CDR3 consists of 14 residues. Germline values: CDR1 SGHTA, CDR2 FQGTGA. For the CDR3, the DNA is TGTGCCAGCAGCTCCGGTGGAGGGGGCACTGAAGCTTTCTTT. Protein: CASSSGGGGTEAFF. The full variable domain, its missing parts supplied by reference TRBV7-3 and TRBJ1-1, is GAGVSQTPSNKVTEKGKYVELRCDPISGHTALYWYRQSLGQGPEFLIYFQGTGAADDSGLPNDRFFAVRPEGSVSTLKIQRTERGDSAVYLCASSSGGGGTEAFFGQGTRLTVV.

The CDR3 spells CASSLPGLAGGADTQYF. CDR3 in DNA: TGTGCCAGCAGCCTGCCGGGACTAGCGGGGGGCGCAGATACGCAGTATTTT. V and J are TRBV7-6 and TRBJ2-3; the match to TRBD2 covers 15 bases. V was pared by 5 bases and J by 4 bases, with 7 bases of the junction left unmatched. Germline-derived CDR1 and CDR2 are SGHVS and FNYEAQ. The CDR3 totals 17 residues.

The CDR3 reads CASRYDRGAQETQYF. The CDR3 DNA sequence: TGTGCCAGCAGATATGACAGGGGGGCCCAAGAGACCCAGTACTTC. The chain is built from TRBV7-2 and TRBJ2-5; 9 nucleotides match TRBD1. CDR1 and CDR2 (germline): SGHTA, FQGNSA. The length of the CDR3 is 15 residues. The V and J ends lost 6 bases and 1 base, in that order; junction bases with no gene match: 6.

The V gene is TRBV2, the J gene TRBJ1-2, with a tentative D call TRBD1 (5 bases). V gave up 2 bases and J gave up 8 bases, with 18 bases separating them. Germline V gene lookup returns CDR1 SNHLY and CDR2 FYNNEI. CDR3 length equals 15 residues. The CDR3 DNA reads as TGTGCCAGCAGTGAACAGGGCCCTGGAGTCGGGGGCTACACCTTC. Translation: CASSEQGPGVGGYTF.

The rearrangement links TRBV19 to TRBJ1-5, with D unclear. Per the germline V gene, CDR1 is LNHDA and CDR2 is SQIVND (reference sequence). The ends were cut back, 6 bases at V and 1 base at J, with 10 bases in the middle. The CDR3 totals 14 residues. The CDR3 protein is CASSLPGSNQPQHF. Written as DNA, the CDR3 is TGTGCCAGTAGCCTCCCCGGGAGCAATCAGCCCCAGCATTTT. The full variable domain, rest sourced from reference TRBV19 and TRBJ1-5, is DGGITQSPKYLFRKEGQNVTLSCEQNLNHDAMYWYRQDPGQGLRLIYYSQIVNDFQKGDIAEGYSVSREKKESFPLTVTSAQKNPTAFYLCASSLPGSNQPQHFGDGTRLSIL.

This chain connects TRBV19 to TRBJ1-1; possible D gene TRBD1, 6 bases. The length of the CDR3 is 17 residues. With 6 bases removed from V and 3 bases from J, the gap between germline ends came to 23 bases. In germline, CDR1 is LNHDA, CDR2 SQIVND (reference sequence). CDR3 in DNA: TGTGCCAGTAGCTTTGACAGGCGGAGGGTTGGGTACACTGAAGCTTTCTTT. It translates to CASSFDRRRVGYTEAFF.

The V gene is TRBV11-2, the J gene TRBJ1-3; a possible D gene is TRBD1 (5 bases). Germline CDR1 and CDR2: SGHAT and FQNNGV. This CDR3 is built from 16 residues. Trimming took 5 bases from V and 0 from J, leaving 14 bases between them. The CDR3 spells CASSLDRGHSGNTIYF. The CDR3 DNA sequence: TGTGCCAGCAGCCTGGATAGGGGCCACTCTGGAAACACCATATATTTT.

The chain carries TRBV15 and TRBJ1-5, with D maybe TRBD1 (6 bases). Trimming shortened V by 3 bases and J by 1 base, and 10 bases separated the two germline ends. Germline V CDR1 and CDR2: LNHNV, YYDKDF (reference sequence). The CDR3 sequence is 15 residues long. CDR3 protein: CATSSKDRSNQPQHF. In DNA, the CDR3 is TGTGCCACCAGCAGTAAGGACAGAAGCAATCAGCCCCAGCATTTT.

J is TRBJ1-3 and V is TRBV19; D remains unclear. The CDR3 sequence is 16 residues long. Germline CDR1 and CDR2: LNHDA and SQIVND (reference sequence). V lost 2 bases and J 0 bases, leaving 11 bases between the germline ends. The CDR3 here is CASSIYPGASGNTIYF. CDR3 nucleotide sequence: TGTGCCAGTAGTATATATCCGGGCGCCTCTGGAAACACCATATATTTT.

The chain joins TRBV9 to TRBJ2-5; maybe TRBD1 (5 bases). Trimming removed 1 base at V and 5 bases at J, with 9 bases between. The CDR3 is 13 residues long. CDR1 is SGDLS and CDR2 is YYNGEE in the germline V gene. CDR3 residues: CASSVQGEETQYF. DNA for the CDR3: TGTGCCAGCAGCGTACAGGGCGAGGAGACCCAGTACTTC.

The J gene is TRBJ2-3, the V gene TRBV11-2; no clear D gene. Germline lookup yields CDR1 SGHAT and CDR2 FQNNGV. The length of the CDR3 is 15 residues. Trimming took 1 base from V and 4 from J, leaving 12 bases between them. The CDR3 loop reads CASSLVAQSADTQYF. The CDR3 DNA follows: TGTGCCAGCAGCTTAGTGGCCCAGAGCGCAGATACGCAGTATTTT.

The chain combines TRBV29-1 with TRBJ1-1; no reliable D call. Germline V gene data show CDR1 as SQVTM and CDR2 as ANQGSEA. Trimming pared 1 base from V and 0 bases from J, leaving 9 bases between. The CDR3 has 14 residues. The CDR3 reads CSVEGGGLNTEAFF. CDR3 DNA sequence: TGCAGCGTTGAAGGCGGAGGCTTGAACACTGAAGCTTTCTTT.

The chain links TRBV11-3 to TRBJ2-1; perhaps TRBD1 as D (5 bases). The germline V gene has CDR1 SGHNT and CDR2 YENEEA. CDR3 size: 16 residues. Trimming cost V 5 bases and J 4 bases, with 18 bases left between them. CDR3 region: CASSPRAGKEYNEQFF. Written as DNA, the CDR3 is TGTGCCAGCAGCCCCAGGGCAGGGAAGGAGTACAATGAGCAGTTCTTC.

The chain joins TRBV9 to TRBJ2-1; D uncertain. CDR3 size: 14 residues. V lost 3 bases and J lost 9, with 16 bases in between. Germline V gives CDR1 SGDLS, CDR2 YYNGEE. The CDR3: CASSAATSAFEQFF. CDR3 DNA: TGTGCCAGCAGCGCAGCTACTTCTGCCTTTGAGCAGTTCTTC.

V usage is TRBV6-2 or TRBV6-3 and J usage is TRBJ2-7; 9 positions agree with TRBD2. The germline V gene has CDR1 MNHEY and CDR2 SVGEGT. With V trimmed by 5 bases and J by 2 bases, 4 bases remained unmatched. The CDR3 extends over 14 amino acids. DNA of the CDR3: TGTGCCAGCAGTGCTAGCGGGGAGCCCTACGAGCAGTACTTC. It yields the protein CASSASGEPYEQYF.

The chain joins TRBV19 to TRBJ1-3; the D gene is possibly TRBD1 (5 bases). Germline V gene lookup returns CDR1 LNHDA and CDR2 SQIVND (reference sequence). This CDR3 spans 14 amino acids. Trimming shortened V by 8 bases and J by 2 bases, and 13 bases separated the two germline ends. As DNA, the CDR3 is TGTGCCAGTCGCCGACCGGGACCTGGAAACACCATATATTTT. Its translation: CASRRPGPGNTIYF.

The V gene is TRBV7-3, the J gene TRBJ2-1; possible D gene TRBD1, 5 bases. The CDR3 totals 17 residues. Germline lookup yields CDR1 SGHTA and CDR2 FQGTGA. The V end was cut by 5 bases, the J end by 0 bases, with 17 bases between. The CDR3 DNA follows: TGTGCCAGCAGCCCGGCTAGGGGTATCCGCTCCTACAATGAGCAGTTCTTC. Translation: CASSPARGIRSYNEQFF. Filled out from reference TRBV7-3 and TRBJ2-1, the complete variable domain reads GAGVSQTPSNKVTEKGKYVELRCDPISGHTALYWYRQSLGQGPEFLIYFQGTGAADDSGLPNDRFFAVRPEGSVSTLKIQRTERGDSAVYLCASSPARGIRSYNEQFFGPGTRLTVL.